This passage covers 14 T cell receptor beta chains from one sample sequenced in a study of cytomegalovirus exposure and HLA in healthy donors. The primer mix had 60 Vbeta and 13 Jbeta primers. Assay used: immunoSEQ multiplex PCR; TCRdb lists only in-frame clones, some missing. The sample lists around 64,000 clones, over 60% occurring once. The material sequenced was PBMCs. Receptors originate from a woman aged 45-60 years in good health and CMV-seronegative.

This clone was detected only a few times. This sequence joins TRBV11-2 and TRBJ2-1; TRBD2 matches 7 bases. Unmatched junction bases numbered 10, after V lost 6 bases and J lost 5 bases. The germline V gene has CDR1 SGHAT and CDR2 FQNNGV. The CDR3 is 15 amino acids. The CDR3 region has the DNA TGTGCCAGCAGTCCCCTTCGGGGGGAGGACAATGAGCAGTTCTTC. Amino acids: CASSPLRGEDNEQFF.

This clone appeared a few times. In DNA form, the CDR3 reads TGTGCCAGCAGTTTGGGACTAGCGGGAGCAGATACGCAGTATTTT. Protein: CASSLGLAGADTQYF. V usage is TRBV27 and J usage is TRBJ2-3; TRBD2 agrees at 14 bases. Germline V lookup: CDR1 MNHEY, CDR2 SMNVEV (reference sequence). This CDR3 spans 15 amino acids. Trimming took 3 bases from V and 4 from J; bases not matched to a gene: 0.

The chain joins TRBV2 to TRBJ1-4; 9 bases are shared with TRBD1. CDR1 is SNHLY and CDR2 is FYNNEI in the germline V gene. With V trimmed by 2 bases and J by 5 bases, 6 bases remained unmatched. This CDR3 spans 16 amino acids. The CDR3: CASSEPRGQGNEKLFF. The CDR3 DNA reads TGTGCCAGCAGTGAACCCAGGGGACAGGGAAATGAAAAACTGTTTTTT.

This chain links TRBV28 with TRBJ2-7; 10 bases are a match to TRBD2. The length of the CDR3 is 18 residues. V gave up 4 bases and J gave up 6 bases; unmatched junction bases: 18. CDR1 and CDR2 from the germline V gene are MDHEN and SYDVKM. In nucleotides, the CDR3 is TGTGCCAGCAGTTCCAACCGAGATGCTAGCGGGAGTGCCGGCGAGCAGTACTTC. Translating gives CASSSNRDASGSAGEQYF.

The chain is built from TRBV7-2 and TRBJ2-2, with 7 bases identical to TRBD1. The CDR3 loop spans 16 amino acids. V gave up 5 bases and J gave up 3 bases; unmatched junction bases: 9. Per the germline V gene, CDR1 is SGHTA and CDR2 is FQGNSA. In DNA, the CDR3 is TGTGCCAGCAGCACACGACAGGGTCAGCACACCGGGGAGCTGTTTTTT. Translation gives CASSTRQGQHTGELFF.

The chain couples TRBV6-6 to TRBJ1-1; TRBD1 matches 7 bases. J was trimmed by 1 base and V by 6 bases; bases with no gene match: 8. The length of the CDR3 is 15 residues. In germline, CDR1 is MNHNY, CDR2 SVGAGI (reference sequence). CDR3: CASRTTGRTNTEAFF. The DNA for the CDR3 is TGTGCCAGCAGGACGACAGGGCGTACGAACACTGAAGCTTTCTTT.

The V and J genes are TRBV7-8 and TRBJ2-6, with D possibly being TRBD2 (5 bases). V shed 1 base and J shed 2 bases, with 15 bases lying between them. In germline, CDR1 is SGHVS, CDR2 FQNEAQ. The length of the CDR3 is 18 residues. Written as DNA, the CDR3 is TGTGCCAGCAGCTTAGTCCTTGCTAGCCCAGCTGGGGCCAACGTCCTGACTTTC. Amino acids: CASSLVLASPAGANVLTF.

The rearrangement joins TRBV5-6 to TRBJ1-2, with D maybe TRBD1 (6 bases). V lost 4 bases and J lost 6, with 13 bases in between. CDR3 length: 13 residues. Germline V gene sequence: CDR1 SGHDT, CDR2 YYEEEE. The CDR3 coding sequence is TGTGCCAGCAGCGCGAGGGGGGGCAATGGCTACACCTTC. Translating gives CASSARGGNGYTF.

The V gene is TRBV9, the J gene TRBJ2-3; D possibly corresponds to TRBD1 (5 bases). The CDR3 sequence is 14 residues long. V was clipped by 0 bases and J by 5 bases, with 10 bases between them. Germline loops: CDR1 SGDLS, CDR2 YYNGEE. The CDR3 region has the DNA TGTGCCAGCAGCGTAGAAGGGGCCCTAGATACGCAGTATTTT. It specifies CASSVEGALDTQYF.

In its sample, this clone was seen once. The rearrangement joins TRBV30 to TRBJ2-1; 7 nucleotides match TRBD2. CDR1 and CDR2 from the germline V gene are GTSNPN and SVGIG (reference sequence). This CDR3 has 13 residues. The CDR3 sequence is CAVLGGSLDEQFF. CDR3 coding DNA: TGTGCTGTGCTAGGCGGGAGCTTGGATGAGCAGTTCTTC.

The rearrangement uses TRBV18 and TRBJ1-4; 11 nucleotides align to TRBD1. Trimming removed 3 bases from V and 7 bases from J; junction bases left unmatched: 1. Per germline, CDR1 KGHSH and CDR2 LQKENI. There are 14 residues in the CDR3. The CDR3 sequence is CASSPGTGGEKLFF. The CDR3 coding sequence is TGTGCCAGCTCACCTGGGACAGGGGGTGAAAAACTGTTTTTT.

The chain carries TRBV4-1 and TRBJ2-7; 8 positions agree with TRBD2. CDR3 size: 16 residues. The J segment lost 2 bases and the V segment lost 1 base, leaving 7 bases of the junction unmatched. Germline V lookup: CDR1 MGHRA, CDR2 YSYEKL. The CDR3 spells CASSQGPREGPYEQYF. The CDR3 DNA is TGCGCCAGCAGCCAAGGTCCACGGGAGGGCCCCTACGAGCAGTACTTC.

The CDR3 loop reads CASSLGQGAREQYF. The CDR3, as DNA: TGTGCCAGCAGTTTGGGACAGGGGGCACGCGAGCAGTACTTC. The rearrangement links TRBV28 to TRBJ2-7; the match to TRBD1 covers 12 bases. Germline V gene lookup returns CDR1 MDHEN and CDR2 SYDVKM. This CDR3 is built from 14 residues. V shed 3 bases, J shed 6 bases, and the junction held 3 bases outside the gene matches.

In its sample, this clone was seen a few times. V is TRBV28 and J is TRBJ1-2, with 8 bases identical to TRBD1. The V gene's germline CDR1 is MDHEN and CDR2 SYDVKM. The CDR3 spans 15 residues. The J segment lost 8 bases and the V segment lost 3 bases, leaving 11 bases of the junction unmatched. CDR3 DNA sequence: TGTGCCAGCAGTTTCTTTCTGCAGGGGGCGTCCGGCTACACCTTC. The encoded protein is CASSFFLQGASGYTF.